The entry below gives a single TCR beta chain sequence along with its context. The germline V gene encodes CDR1 MNHEY and CDR2 SVGAGI. CDR3 length: 14 residues. Trimming removed 5 bases at V and 1 base at J, with 12 bases between. The sample comes from a study of shared clonotypes between healthy human individuals. Naive-designated CD8 cells lacked CD45RO, were positively enriched for CCR7, and omitted terminally differentiated effector memory CD45RA+ cells. Generated by immunoSEQ multiplex PCR, the TCRdb table keeps only in-frame clones and is missing some. The table lists 550,000 to 650,000 clones, 96% of them singletons.

The TCR originated in a woman under 40 in good health. Sequences were obtained from naive CD8+ T cells sorted from blood. The rearrangement uses TRBV6-5 and TRBJ2-7; the D gene is possibly TRBD1 (6 bases). The CDR3 nucleotides read TGTGCCAGCAGTCTGGGGGCGGGTTCCTACGAGCAGTACTTC. Its protein is CASSLGAGSYEQYF.